These 26 T cell receptor beta chains came from one sample sequenced in a study of blood T cell repertoires in COVID-19. Profiled with immunoSEQ multiplex PCR; TCRdb holds only in-frame clones, not every one. The sample contains a few hundred thousand clones, around 90% of which appear only once. Material: PBMCs or T cells enriched from blood (not recorded which). The receptors derive from a woman aged 25 to 39 who had recovered from COVID-19.

This rearrangement joins TRBV7-9 to TRBJ2-5; D is uncertain. Germline V lookup: CDR1 SEHNR, CDR2 FQNEAQ (reference sequence). The V end lost 5 bases, the J end lost 5 bases, and 15 bases lay between the germline ends. This CDR3 has 14 amino acids. CDR3 DNA: TGTGCCAGCAGCCCTACGTTAAGTCGGGAGACCCAGTACTTC. It is translated as CASSPTLSRETQYF. Combining the CDR3 with reference TRBV7-9 and TRBJ2-5 gives the whole variable domain DTGVSQNPRHKITKRGQNVTFRCDPISEHNRLYWYRQTLGQGPEFLTYFQNEAQLEKSRLLSDRFSAERPKGSFSTLEIQRTEQGDSAMYLCASSPTLSRETQYFGPGTRLLVL.

The rearrangement links TRBV4-1 to TRBJ2-2, with 13 bases aligning to TRBD2. CDR3 length equals 17 residues. Germline V gene data show CDR1 as MGHRA and CDR2 as YSYEKL. V lost 2 bases and J lost 5; bases outside the gene matches: 5. The CDR3 is CASSQRTSGRATGELFF. For the CDR3, the DNA is TGCGCCAGCAGCCAACGTACTAGCGGGAGGGCGACCGGGGAGCTGTTTTTT.

The rearrangement uses TRBV9 and TRBJ2-3; TRBD2 agrees at 11 bases. The CDR3 totals 16 residues. Trimming cost V 3 bases and J 3 bases; bases outside gene matches: 6. Looked up from germline, CDR1 is SGDLS and CDR2 is YYNGEE. The CDR3: CASSAHSGGATDTQYF. CDR3 sequence (DNA): TGTGCCAGCAGCGCACATAGCGGGGGGGCGACAGATACGCAGTATTTT. The full variable domain, with the rest looked up from reference TRBV9 and TRBJ2-3, is DSGVTQTPKHLITATGQRVTLRCSPRSGDLSVYWYQQSLDQGLQFLIQYYNGEERAKGNILERFSAQQFPDLHSELNLSSLELGDSALYFCASSAHSGGATDTQYFGPGTRLTVL.

This clone has just one count. The V gene is TRBV7-2, the J gene TRBJ2-7; D is undetermined. Germline CDR1 SGHTA, CDR2 FQGNSA. The CDR3 covers 14 residues. The V end lost 0 bases, the J end lost 0 bases, and 6 bases lay between the germline ends. The CDR3 loop reads CASSLAVSSYEQYF. The CDR3, as DNA: TGTGCCAGCAGCTTAGCTGTGAGCTCCTACGAGCAGTACTTC.

The chain carries TRBV5-4 and TRBJ2-1; D is ambiguous. V dropped 0 bases and J dropped 0 bases, with 7 bases sitting between them. The length of the CDR3 is 15 residues. Germline V lookup: CDR1 SGHNT, CDR2 YYREEE (reference sequence). CDR3 in amino acids: CASSLALSSYNEQFF. CDR3 nucleotide sequence: TGTGCCAGCAGCTTGGCCCTGAGCTCCTACAATGAGCAGTTCTTC. The full variable domain, with the rest looked up from reference TRBV5-4 and TRBJ2-1, is ETGVTQSPTHLIKTRGQQVTLRCSSQSGHNTVSWYQQALGQGPQFIFQYYREEENGRGNFPPRFSGLQFPNYSSELNVNALELDDSALYLCASSLALSSYNEQFFGPGTRLTVL.

The chain recombines TRBV11-2 with TRBJ2-2; D may be TRBD2 (6 bases). Germline loops: CDR1 SGHAT, CDR2 FQNNGV. The CDR3 is 16 amino acids. The V end lost 5 bases, the J end lost 1 base, and 14 bases lay between the germline ends. CDR3 in amino acids: CASSPVWGLNTGELFF. CDR3 DNA sequence: TGTGCCAGCAGCCCGGTTTGGGGACTGAACACCGGGGAGCTGTTTTTT.

This chain connects TRBV19 to TRBJ2-7; 7 nucleotides agree with TRBD1. J lost 2 bases, V lost 4 bases, and 5 bases had no gene match. This CDR3 is built from 14 residues. The germline CDR1 and CDR2 sequences are LNHDA and SQIVND (reference sequence). The CDR3 region is CASSTRDRPYEQYF. The CDR3 DNA sequence: TGTGCCAGTAGTACCCGGGACAGACCCTACGAGCAGTACTTC.

The chain employs TRBV19 and TRBJ2-2; D possibly corresponds to TRBD1 (6 bases). CDR3 size: 15 residues. CDR1 LNHDA and CDR2 SQIVND come from the germline V gene (reference sequence). Trimming shortened V by 2 bases and J by 6 bases, and 13 bases separated the two germline ends. CDR3: CASSITGLIAGELFF. The CDR3, as DNA: TGTGCCAGTAGTATAACAGGGTTGATCGCCGGGGAGCTGTTTTTT. The entire variable domain, with the rest obtained from reference TRBV19 and TRBJ2-2, is as follows: DGGITQSPKYLFRKEGQNVTLSCEQNLNHDAMYWYRQDPGQGLRLIYYSQIVNDFQKGDIAEGYSVSREKKESFPLTVTSAQKNPTAFYLCASSITGLIAGELFFGEGSRLTVL.

This clone was seen just once. The V call is TRBV28, the J call TRBJ1-3; the D gene is possibly TRBD1 (5 bases). Germline values: CDR1 MDHEN, CDR2 SYDVKM. This CDR3 region has 12 residues. V lost 8 bases and J lost 3, with 8 bases in between. This CDR3 is CASSGNGNTIYF. The CDR3 bases are TGTGCCAGCTCAGGGAATGGAAACACCATATATTTT. The full variable domain, with the rest looked up from reference TRBV28 and TRBJ1-3, is DVKVTQSSRYLVKRTGEKVFLECVQDMDHENMFWYRQDPGLGLRLIYFSYDVKMKEKGDIPEGYSVSREKKERFSLILESASTNQTSMYLCASSGNGNTIYFGEGSWLTVV.

Turning to this clone: Other DNA variants within this sample encode the same CDR3. This rearrangement joins TRBV7-2 to TRBJ2-7; 8 nucleotides agree with TRBD2. The CDR3 has 14 residues. CDR1 is SGHTA, CDR2 FQGNSA, per germline. V trimming: 2 bases; J trimming: 5 bases; junction bases outside the gene matches: 5. Written as DNA, the CDR3 is TGTGCCAGCAGCTTAACGGGAGGGCCCCACGAGCAGTACTTC. Protein product: CASSLTGGPHEQYF.

The chain has TRBV27 and TRBJ2-5, with TRBD2 matching 9 bases. The germline V gene has CDR1 MNHEY and CDR2 SMNVEV (reference sequence). The CDR3 runs 17 residues. V trimming: 2 bases; J trimming: 7 bases; junction bases outside the gene matches: 14. DNA of the CDR3: TGTGCCAGCAGTTTAGCAAGTATAGCGGGGGCCCGAGGGACCCAGTACTTC. It specifies CASSLASIAGARGTQYF.

The rearrangement links TRBV27 to TRBJ2-3, with 10 positions matching TRBD2. The CDR3 is 14 residues long. The germline V gene has CDR1 MNHEY and CDR2 SMNVEV (reference sequence). V gave up 6 bases and J gave up 6 bases; unmatched junction bases: 6. CDR3 in amino acids: CASRLAGLADTQYF. Here the CDR3 DNA reads TGTGCCAGCAGACTAGCGGGACTAGCGGATACGCAGTATTTT.

The CDR3 loop reads CASRSTSLYEQYF. The CDR3 nucleotides are TGTGCCAGCAGATCGACTAGCCTCTACGAGCAGTACTTC. The V and J genes are TRBV27 and TRBJ2-7; TRBD2 agrees at 7 bases. V lost 6 bases, J lost 3 bases, and 5 bases stayed unmatched. The CDR3 consists of 13 residues. The germline V gene encodes CDR1 MNHEY and CDR2 SMNVEV (reference sequence).

The V call is TRBV3-1 (or the pseudogene TRBV3-2), the J call TRBJ2-7, with D perhaps matching TRBD2 (6 bases). CDR1 is LGHDT and CDR2 is YNNKEL in the germline V gene (reference sequence). Trimming pared 0 bases from V and 7 bases from J, leaving 16 bases between. CDR3 length equals 15 residues. This chain's CDR3 is CASSQEREPAREQYF. The DNA for the CDR3 is TGTGCCAGCAGCCAAGAGCGGGAACCCGCCAGGGAGCAGTACTTC.

The V and J genes are TRBV27 and TRBJ2-5, with 12 bases matching TRBD1. The junction had 8 bases not matched to a gene; V was cut back by 5 bases and J by 7 bases. The germline V gene encodes CDR1 MNHEY and CDR2 SMNVEV (reference sequence). There are 15 residues in the CDR3. CDR3 nucleotide sequence: TGTGCCAGCAGTCAGGGACAGGGGGCAGTGGGGACCCAGTACTTC. Amino acids: CASSQGQGAVGTQYF.

This sequence joins TRBV29-1 and TRBJ1-1; D unresolved. With 7 bases removed from V and 0 bases from J, the gap between germline ends came to 12 bases. Germline V gives CDR1 SQVTM, CDR2 ANQGSEA. This CDR3 is 13 amino acids long. CDR3: CSGAQSVNTEAFF. The DNA of the CDR3 is TGCAGCGGGGCGCAGAGTGTGAACACTGAAGCTTTCTTT. The whole variable domain, remainder taken from reference TRBV29-1 and TRBJ1-1, is SAVISQKPSRDICQRGTSLTIQCQVDSQVTMMFWYRQQPGQSLTLIATANQGSEATYESGFVIDKFPISRPNLTFSTLTVSNMSPEDSSIYLCSGAQSVNTEAFFGQGTRLTVV.

CDR3 bases: TGTGCCAGCAGCTTCACAGGGACTGGAAACACCATATATTTT. Amino acids: CASSFTGTGNTIYF. The chain couples TRBV7-2 to TRBJ1-3, with D tentatively TRBD1 (6 bases). CDR1 and CDR2 (germline): SGHTA, FQGNSA. This CDR3 spans 14 amino acids. V was cut by 3 bases and J by 2 bases, with 8 bases left in between.

As to this clone: Other DNA sequences within the sample encode an identical CDR3. The CDR3 DNA reads TGTGCCTGGAGTGTACAGGGTAACACTGAAGCTTTCTTT. Translating gives CAWSVQGNTEAFF. The chain links TRBV30 to TRBJ1-1; TRBD1 might be the D (6 bases). This CDR3 comprises 13 residues. Trimming pared 0 bases from V and 2 bases from J, leaving 7 bases between. Germline assignment: CDR1 GTSNPN and CDR2 SVGIG (reference sequence).

This chain's CDR3 is CASSNVAAPYEQYF. In nucleotides, the CDR3 is TGTGCCAGCAGCAATGTCGCGGCGCCCTACGAGCAGTACTTC. V and J are TRBV11-3 and TRBJ2-7, with D unclear. The CDR3 consists of 14 residues. The V gene's germline CDR1 is SGHNT and CDR2 YENEEA. With 5 bases removed from V and 2 bases from J, the gap between germline ends came to 13 bases.

The chain uses TRBV2 and TRBJ1-5; D gene ambiguous. Germline-derived CDR1 and CDR2 are SNHLY and FYNNEI. The CDR3 contains 13 residues. Deletions cut 6 bases from V and 3 bases from J, with 9 bases between. The CDR3 loop reads CASRRAINQPQHF. The CDR3 DNA is TGTGCCAGCAGGCGGGCCATCAATCAGCCCCAGCATTTT.

This rearrangement joins TRBV7-9 to TRBJ1-1; D ambiguous. CDR3 length: 14 amino acids. V was pared by 5 bases and J by 1 base, with 11 bases between. The germline V gene encodes CDR1 SEHNR and CDR2 FQNEAQ (reference sequence). The CDR3 is CASSLRSGNTEAFF. The CDR3 DNA reads as TGTGCCAGCAGCCTCCGCAGTGGGAACACTGAAGCTTTCTTT.

The genes are TRBV28 and TRBJ2-5; 7 bases align to TRBD2. This CDR3 contains 19 residues. Germline V CDR1 and CDR2: MDHEN, SYDVKM. J lost 2 bases, V lost 5 bases, and 20 bases had no gene match. CDR3: CASSLRTRAGIRWQETQYF. In nucleotides, the CDR3 is TGTGCCAGCAGTCTACGGACTAGAGCGGGGATACGCTGGCAAGAGACCCAGTACTTC.

The gene calls are TRBV11-2 and TRBJ2-2; TRBD1 matches at 10 bases. The CDR3 spans 17 residues. V dropped 1 base and J dropped 8; count of bases not matched to a gene: 10. Germline V lookup: CDR1 SGHAT, CDR2 FQNNGV. The CDR3 sequence is CASSLVGTGVPRGELFF. The CDR3 nucleotides are TGTGCCAGCAGCTTAGTAGGGACAGGGGTTCCCAGGGGGGAGCTGTTTTTT.

The table lists this clone with a count of one. The rearrangement uses TRBV7-2 and TRBJ2-7, with TRBD2 as a possible D gene (5 bases). CDR1 SGHTA and CDR2 FQGNSA come from the germline V gene. Trimming pared 2 bases from V and 0 bases from J, leaving 17 bases between. This CDR3 is built from 17 residues. The CDR3 DNA reads as TGTGCCAGCAGCTTATCGCGGGCCGGTAGAAGCTCCTACGAGCAGTACTTC. It is translated as CASSLSRAGRSSYEQYF. Filled out from reference TRBV7-2 and TRBJ2-7, the complete variable domain reads GAGVSQSPSNKVTEKGKDVELRCDPISGHTALYWYRQSLGQGLEFLIYFQGNSAPDKSGLPSDRFSAERTGGSVSTLTIQRTQQEDSAVYLCASSLSRAGRSSYEQYFGPGTRLTVT.

This chain joins TRBV9 and TRBJ2-1, with a weak D call TRBD2 (8 bases). Germline-derived CDR1 and CDR2 are SGDLS and YYNGEE. The CDR3 sequence is 19 residues long. Trimming took off 4 bases at V and 7 bases at J, with 30 bases between the two ends. The CDR3 coding sequence is TGTGCCAGCAGCCCACTTTTATTAGCGGGACAGTTTGGTATTAATGAGCAGTTCTTC. As protein: CASSPLLLAGQFGINEQFF.

The chain is built from TRBV11-2 and TRBJ1-1; 8 bases fit TRBD1. V dropped 1 base and J dropped 6; count of bases not matched to a gene: 4. The CDR3 contains 14 residues. Germline V gene sequence: CDR1 SGHAT, CDR2 FQNNGV. The CDR3 DNA reads TGTGCCAGCAGCTTAGTTTGGACAGGGTCTGAAGCTTTCTTT. As protein: CASSLVWTGSEAFF. Drawing the rest from reference TRBV11-2 and TRBJ1-1, the complete variable domain is EAGVAQSPRYKIIEKRQSVAFWCNPISGHATLYWYQQILGQGPKLLIQFQNNGVVDDSQLPKDRFSAERLKGVDSTLKIQPAKLEDSAVYLCASSLVWTGSEAFFGQGTRLTVV.